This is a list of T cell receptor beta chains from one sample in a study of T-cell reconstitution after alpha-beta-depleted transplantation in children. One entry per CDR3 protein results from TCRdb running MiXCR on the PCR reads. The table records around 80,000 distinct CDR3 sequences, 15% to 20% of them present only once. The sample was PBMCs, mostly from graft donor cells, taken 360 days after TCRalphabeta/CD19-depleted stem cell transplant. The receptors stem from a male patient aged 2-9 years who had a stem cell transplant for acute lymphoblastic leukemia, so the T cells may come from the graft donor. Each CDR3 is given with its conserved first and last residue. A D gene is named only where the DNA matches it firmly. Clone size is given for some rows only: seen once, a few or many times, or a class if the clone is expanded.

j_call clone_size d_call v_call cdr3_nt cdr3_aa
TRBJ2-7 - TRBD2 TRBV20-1 TGCAGTGCTAGACCAACACGGGGCGGGGGCTCCTACGAGCAGTACTTC CSARPTRGGGSYEQYF
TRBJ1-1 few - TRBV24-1 TGTGCCCCTCACACTGAAGCTTTCTTT CAPHTEAFF
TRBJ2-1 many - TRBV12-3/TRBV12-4 TGTGCCAGCACCGTTAGTCCCAATGAGCAGTTCTTC CASTVSPNEQFF
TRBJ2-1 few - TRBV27 TGTGCCAGCAGTTTAGGGGGGCCCTACAATGAGCAGTTCTTC CASSLGGPYNEQFF
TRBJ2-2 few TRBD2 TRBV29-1 TGCAGCGTTGATAGCGGGGATAGTCCCGGGGAGCTGTTTTTT CSVDSGDSPGELFF
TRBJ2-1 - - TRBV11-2 TGTGCCAGCAGCTTCGATGGGAGGAGTAATGAGCAGTTCTTC CASSFDGRSNEQFF
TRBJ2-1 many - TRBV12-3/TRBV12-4 TGTGCCAGCAGTTTCTACAATGAGCAGTTCTTC CASSFYNEQFF
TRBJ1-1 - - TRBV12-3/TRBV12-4 TGTGCCAGCAGTTTAGCGCTCCCGAGGACTGAAGCTTTCTTT CASSLALPRTEAFF
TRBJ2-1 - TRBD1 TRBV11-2 TGTGCCAGCAGCCCGGGACAGGGGGCCCTCAATGAGCAGTTCTTC CASSPGQGALNEQFF
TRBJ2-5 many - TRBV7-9 TGTGCCAGCAGCTTCAACAGGGTCGGAGAGACCCAGTACTTC CASSFNRVGETQYF
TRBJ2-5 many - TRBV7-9 TGTGCCACCCGCGGGACCCAAGAGACCCAGTACTTC CATRGTQETQYF
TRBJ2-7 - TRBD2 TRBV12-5 TGTGCTAGTGGAGGGACTAGCGGGAGATACCTCCACGAGCAGTACTTC CASGGTSGRYLHEQYF
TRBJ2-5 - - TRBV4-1 TGCGCCAGCAGCCAATTCGGCGCGTGGGGCGGGGTGCAAGAGACCCAGTACTTC CASSQFGAWGGVQETQYF
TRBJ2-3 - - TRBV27 TGTGCCAGCAGTTTGAGGGCCCGTAGGCTAGGAAGTTCAGATACGCAGTATTTT CASSLRARRLGSSDTQYF
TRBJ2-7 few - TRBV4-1 TGCGCCAGCAGCCAAGATCCGGGAGTATACGAGCAGTACTTC CASSQDPGVYEQYF
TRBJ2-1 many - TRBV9 TGTGCCAGCAGCGTAGTAGCGGCCTACAATGAGCAGTTCTTC CASSVVAAYNEQFF
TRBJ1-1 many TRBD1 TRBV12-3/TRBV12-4 TGTGCCAGCAGAACGGACAGGGGTGGGGTAAACACTGAAGCTTTCTTT CASRTDRGGVNTEAFF
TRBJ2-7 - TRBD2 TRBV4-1 TGCGCCAGCAGCCAAGTCGCAAGCGGGAGGCAGTACTTC CASSQVASGRQYF